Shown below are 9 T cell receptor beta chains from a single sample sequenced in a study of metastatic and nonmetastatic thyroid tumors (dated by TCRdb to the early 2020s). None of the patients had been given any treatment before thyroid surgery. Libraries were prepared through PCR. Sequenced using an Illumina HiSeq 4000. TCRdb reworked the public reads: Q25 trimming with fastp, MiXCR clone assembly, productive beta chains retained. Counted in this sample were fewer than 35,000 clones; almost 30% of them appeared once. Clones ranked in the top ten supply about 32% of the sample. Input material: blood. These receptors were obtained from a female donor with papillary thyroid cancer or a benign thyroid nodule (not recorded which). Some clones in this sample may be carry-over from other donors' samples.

This CDR3 is CSASELVQPQHF. Written as DNA, the CDR3 is TGCAGTGCTAGTGAATTAGTTCAGCCCCAGCATTTT. V and J are TRBV20-1 and TRBJ1-5; D unresolved. The CDR3 runs to 12 residues. Germline V CDR1 and CDR2: DFQATT, SNEGSKA (reference sequence). Between the trimmed V and J ends, which lost 3 bases and 6 bases, there was a span of 9 bases.

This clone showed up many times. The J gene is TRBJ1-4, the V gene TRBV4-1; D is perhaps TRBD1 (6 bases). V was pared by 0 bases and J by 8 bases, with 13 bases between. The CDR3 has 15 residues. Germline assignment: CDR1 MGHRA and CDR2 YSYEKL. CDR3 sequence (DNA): TGCGCCAGCAGCCAAGATCGGGGGGCGCAGGAAAAACTGTTTTTT. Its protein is CASSQDRGAQEKLFF.

The CDR3 nucleotides are TGTGCCAGCAGCTTAAGCGGGAGTCCGGGAGATACGCAGTATTTT. Translation: CASSLSGSPGDTQYF. The chain couples TRBV7-3 to TRBJ2-3; 7 bases line up with TRBD2. Germline V gene lookup returns CDR1 SGHTA and CDR2 FQGTGA. This CDR3 contains 15 residues. The V segment lost 1 base and the J segment 5 bases; nucleotides outside the gene matches: 6.

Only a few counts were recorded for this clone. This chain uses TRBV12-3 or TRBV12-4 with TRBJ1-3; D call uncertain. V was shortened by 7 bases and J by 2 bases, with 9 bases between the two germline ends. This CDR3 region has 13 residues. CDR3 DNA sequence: TGTGCCAGCACGGACGCTCCTGGAAACACCATATATTTT. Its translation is CASTDAPGNTIYF.

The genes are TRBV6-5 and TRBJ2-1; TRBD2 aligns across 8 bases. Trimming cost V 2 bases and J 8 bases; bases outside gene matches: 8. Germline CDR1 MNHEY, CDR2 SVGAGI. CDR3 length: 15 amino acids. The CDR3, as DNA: TGTGCCAGCAGTTACGGGGGCGGGAGGATCGATGAGCAGTTCTTC. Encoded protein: CASSYGGGRIDEQFF.

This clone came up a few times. Here the CDR3 DNA reads TGTGCCAGCAGTCCCATGAGGTCGAACGACTACGAGCAGTACTTC. This sequence encodes CASSPMRSNDYEQYF. The chain carries TRBV28 and TRBJ2-7; unclear D gene. CDR3 length: 15 residues. CDR1 MDHEN and CDR2 SYDVKM come from the germline V gene. Deletions cut 5 bases from V and 3 bases from J, with 17 bases between.

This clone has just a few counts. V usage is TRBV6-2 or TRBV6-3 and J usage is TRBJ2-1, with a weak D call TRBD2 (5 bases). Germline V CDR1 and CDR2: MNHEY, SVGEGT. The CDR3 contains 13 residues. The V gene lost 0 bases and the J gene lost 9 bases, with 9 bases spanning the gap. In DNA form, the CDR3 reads TGTGCCAGCAGTTACTCTAGCGAGAGTGAGCAGTTCTTC. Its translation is CASSYSSESEQFF.

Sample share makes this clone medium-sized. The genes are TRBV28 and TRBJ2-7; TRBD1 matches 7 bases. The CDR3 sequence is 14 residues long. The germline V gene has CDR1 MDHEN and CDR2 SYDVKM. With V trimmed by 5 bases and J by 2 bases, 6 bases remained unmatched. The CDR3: CASSTPGTAYEQYF. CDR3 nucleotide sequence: TGTGCCAGCAGTACCCCCGGGACAGCCTACGAGCAGTACTTC.

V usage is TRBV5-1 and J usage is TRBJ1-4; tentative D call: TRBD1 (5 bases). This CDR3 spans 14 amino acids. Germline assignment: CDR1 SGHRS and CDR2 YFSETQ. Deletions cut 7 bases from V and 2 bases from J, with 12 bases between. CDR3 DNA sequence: TGCGCCAGCCGTCCCGGGGGGACTAATGAAAAACTGTTTTTT. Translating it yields CASRPGGTNEKLFF.